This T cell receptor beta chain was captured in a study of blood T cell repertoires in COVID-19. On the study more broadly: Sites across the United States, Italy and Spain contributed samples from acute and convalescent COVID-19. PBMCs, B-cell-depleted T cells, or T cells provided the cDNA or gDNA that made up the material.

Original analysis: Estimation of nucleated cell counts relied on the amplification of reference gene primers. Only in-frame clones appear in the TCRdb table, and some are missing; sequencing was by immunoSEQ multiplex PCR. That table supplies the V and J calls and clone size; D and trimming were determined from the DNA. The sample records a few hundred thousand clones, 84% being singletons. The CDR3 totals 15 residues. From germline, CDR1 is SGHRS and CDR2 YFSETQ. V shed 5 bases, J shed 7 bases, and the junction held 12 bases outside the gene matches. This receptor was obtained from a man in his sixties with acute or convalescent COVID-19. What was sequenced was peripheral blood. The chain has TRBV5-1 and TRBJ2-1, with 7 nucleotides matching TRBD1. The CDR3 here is CASREPGQPTNEQFF. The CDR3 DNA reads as TGCGCCAGCAGGGAACCGGGACAGCCGACGAATGAGCAGTTCTTC.